This section outlines one T cell receptor beta chain sequence together with its context. The antigen remains undetermined. The record originates from a study of long-term antiretroviral therapy in people with HIV. Per donor, a minimum of one pre-ART and a minimum of two post-ART PBMC samples were available. Prior to DNA extraction, the samples held roughly 1-10 million cryopreserved PBMC. Broader study findings: Specimens of blood were obtained during about 2004 to 2018, possibly under older ART regimens. Increased diversity was seen after ART, yet it remained lower than in transplant donor controls.

V shed 10 bases and J shed 1 base, with 10 bases lying between them. This CDR3 has 12 residues. Per the germline V gene, CDR1 is MDHEN and CDR2 is SYDVKM. Version v3.0 of the immunoSEQ assay ran at survey level. This table comes from immunoSEQ multiplex PCR, and its TCRdb copy is limited to in-frame clones, with some not included. The sample lists about 23,000 clones; roughly 82% were seen once. The clonotype was recovered from a man aged 50 to 59 with HIV. The chain links TRBV28 to TRBJ1-2, with D tentatively TRBD1 (5 bases). This material consisted of unsorted PBMCs, taken 0.3 years after starting antiretroviral therapy. CDR3: CATLRGNYGYTF. In nucleotides, the CDR3 is TGTGCCACCCTGAGGGGTAACTATGGCTACACCTTC.